The 20 T cell receptor beta chains in this list originate from one sample, sequenced in a study of radiotherapy plus CTLA-4 blockade in lung cancer. The table came from immunoSEQ multiplex PCR; TCRdb's copy has only in-frame clones and leaves some out. The sample comprises under 40,000 clones, approximately 70% of which are singletons, and 3% to 4.5% rests with the top ten. The sequenced sample was peripheral blood, obtained from a patient treated with radiotherapy plus ipilimumab. The origin of the receptors is a human donor with non-small cell lung cancer who had stable disease on radiotherapy plus ipilimumab.

The genes are TRBV27 and TRBJ2-7; the match to TRBD2 covers 8 bases. Trimming cost V 3 bases and J 0 bases; bases outside gene matches: 4. The CDR3 covers 15 residues. Germline loops: CDR1 MNHEY, CDR2 SMNVEV (reference sequence). CDR3 protein: CASSFERETSYEQYF. The CDR3 nucleotides are TGTGCCAGCAGTTTTGAGCGGGAGACCTCCTACGAGCAGTACTTC.

The chain recombines TRBV9 with TRBJ2-5; TRBD2 matches at 10 bases. The length of the CDR3 is 16 residues. V shed 4 bases and J 1 base; nucleotides not matched to a gene: 7. Per germline, CDR1 SGDLS and CDR2 YYNGEE. The CDR3 region is CASSPPSGSPQETQYF. CDR3 in DNA: TGTGCCAGCAGCCCACCTAGCGGGAGCCCCCAAGAGACCCAGTACTTC.

The chain links TRBV7-8 to TRBJ1-1; D is undetermined. Trimming removed 5 bases at V and 5 bases at J, with 12 bases between. CDR3 length: 13 amino acids. Germline V gene lookup returns CDR1 SGHVS and CDR2 FQNEAQ. The CDR3 bases are TGTGCCAGCAGCCACCGGGTCTTGACTGAAGCTTTCTTT. This gives the protein CASSHRVLTEAFF.

The chain links TRBV7-2 to TRBJ1-5; 9 bases are a match to TRBD1. Germline-derived CDR1 and CDR2 are SGHTA and FQGNSA. Trimming cost V 5 bases and J 6 bases; bases outside gene matches: 5. This CDR3 spans 14 amino acids. For the CDR3, the DNA is TGTGCCAGCAGCCCTAGGACAGGGGCTCAGCCCCAGCATTTT. It encodes CASSPRTGAQPQHF.

This chain joins TRBV27 and TRBJ1-2; the D is unclear. V shed 5 bases and J shed 4 bases, with 17 bases lying between them. CDR3 size: 15 residues. Germline-derived CDR1 and CDR2 are MNHEY and SMNVEV (reference sequence). The CDR3 nucleotides are TGTGCCAGCAGTAAGCCGGGCCAATCCATCTATGGCTACACCTTC. Translated: CASSKPGQSIYGYTF.

This clone came up a few times. The V call is TRBV4-3, the J call TRBJ2-1; TRBD2 aligns across 11 bases. CDR3 length: 19 amino acids. With 1 base clipped from V and 8 bases from J, the junction kept 16 bases outside the gene matches. Germline CDR1 LGHNA, CDR2 YSLEER. CDR3: CASSQGLLAGDGVLDEQFF. The CDR3 DNA reads as TGCGCCAGCAGCCAAGGTTTACTAGCGGGGGACGGGGTGCTGGATGAGCAGTTCTTC.

This clone has just a few counts. J is TRBJ1-2 and V is TRBV19; D gene uncertain. Germline loops: CDR1 LNHDA, CDR2 SQIVND (reference sequence). V gave up 7 bases and J gave up 8 bases, with 14 bases separating them. The CDR3 is made up of 12 amino acids. The CDR3 bases are TGTGCCAGTACCCCCAAGGACGAAGGCTACACCTTC. Translating gives CASTPKDEGYTF.

The J gene is TRBJ2-2, the V gene TRBV19; D remains unclear. Trimming pared 3 bases from V and 1 base from J, leaving 6 bases between. The V gene's germline CDR1 is LNHDA and CDR2 SQIVND (reference sequence). The CDR3 runs 14 residues. The CDR3 nucleotides read TGTGCCAGTAGTATCGGCAGGAACACCGGGGAGCTGTTTTTT. Its translation: CASSIGRNTGELFF.

The genes are TRBV11-2 and TRBJ2-3; D is unclear. CDR1 and CDR2 (germline): SGHAT, FQNNGV. V lost 0 bases and J lost 11, with 9 bases in between. The CDR3 is 12 residues long. CDR3 protein: CASSLESSMQYF. CDR3 DNA sequence: TGTGCCAGCAGCTTAGAGTCTTCGATGCAGTATTTT.

The genes are TRBV19 and TRBJ2-1, with a possible D match to TRBD2 (5 bases). The germline CDR1 and CDR2 sequences are LNHDA and SQIVND (reference sequence). This CDR3 has 13 amino acids. Trimming removed 4 bases from V and 7 bases from J, with 11 bases in between. In nucleotides, the CDR3 is TGTGCCAGTAGTAACGAGGGTGGTAATGAGCAGTTCTTC. Translating gives CASSNEGGNEQFF.

The rearrangement uses TRBV10-3 and TRBJ2-1; 8 bases agree with TRBD1. The CDR3 loop spans 13 amino acids. V lost 11 bases to trimming and J lost 2 bases; unmatched junction nucleotides: 5. Germline values: CDR1 ENHRY, CDR2 SYGVKD. Here the CDR3 reads CAVTGGTYNEQFF. The CDR3 bases are TGTGCCGTTACAGGGGGTACCTACAATGAGCAGTTCTTC.

The chain is built from TRBV5-1 and TRBJ1-1; 8 bases line up with TRBD1. Germline V gene data show CDR1 as SGHRS and CDR2 as YFSETQ. CDR3 length: 14 residues. J was trimmed by 3 bases and V by 2 bases; bases with no gene match: 3. CDR3 loop: CASSFQGAHTEAFF. CDR3 nucleotides: TGCGCCAGCAGCTTCCAGGGGGCGCACACTGAAGCTTTCTTT.

The V call is TRBV2, the J call TRBJ1-5; no reliable D call. The V gene lost 7 bases and the J gene lost 0 bases, with 10 bases spanning the gap. The CDR3 is 14 residues long. The germline V gene encodes CDR1 SNHLY and CDR2 FYNNEI. The CDR3, as DNA: TGTGCCAGCAAGGGCAGCAATAGCAATCAGCCCCAGCATTTT. Its protein is CASKGSNSNQPQHF.

This chain uses TRBV9 with TRBJ1-1; D might be TRBD1 (6 bases). V lost 0 bases and J lost 4, with 13 bases in between. The CDR3 has 15 amino acids. Germline V gene lookup returns CDR1 SGDLS and CDR2 YYNGEE. CDR3 sequence reads: CASSVEGVGSTEAFF. Here the CDR3 DNA reads TGTGCCAGCAGCGTAGAGGGGGTTGGGAGCACTGAAGCTTTCTTT. Filled out from reference TRBV9 and TRBJ1-1, the complete variable domain reads DSGVTQTPKHLITATGQRVTLRCSPRSGDLSVYWYQQSLDQGLQFLIQYYNGEERAKGNILERFSAQQFPDLHSELNLSSLELGDSALYFCASSVEGVGSTEAFFGQGTRLTVV.

This clone has only a few counts. This rearrangement joins TRBV7-9 to TRBJ1-1; D is undetermined. CDR1 and CDR2 (germline): SEHNR, FQNEAQ (reference sequence). Between the trimmed V and J ends, which lost 4 bases and 2 bases, there was a span of 5 bases. This CDR3 spans 12 amino acids. CDR3 protein: CASSWPNTEAFF. CDR3 DNA sequence: TGTGCCAGCAGCTGGCCTAACACTGAAGCTTTCTTT.

DNA for the CDR3: TGTGCCACCACTAGGCTGGGAGTTAGCTCCTACGAGCAGTACTTC. The encoded protein is CATTRLGVSSYEQYF. This rearrangement joins TRBV6-1 to TRBJ2-7; D is perhaps TRBD2 (5 bases). CDR3 length: 15 residues. Germline CDR1 reads MNHNS; CDR2 reads SASEGT. V was trimmed by 10 bases and J by 0 bases, leaving 19 bases between them.

This chain joins TRBV2 and TRBJ2-3; TRBD2 agrees at 8 bases. Germline V gives CDR1 SNHLY, CDR2 FYNNEI. This CDR3 contains 14 residues. With V trimmed by 6 bases and J by 2 bases, 4 bases remained unmatched. In DNA form, the CDR3 reads TGTGCCAGCAGAGTAGCGGGATACACAGATACGCAGTATTTT. Its translation is CASRVAGYTDTQYF.

V is TRBV5-1 and J is TRBJ2-7; 10 bases map to TRBD2. There are 17 residues in the CDR3. Unmatched junction bases numbered 11, after V lost 2 bases and J lost 3 bases. CDR1 and CDR2 from the germline V gene are SGHRS and YFSETQ. Written as DNA, the CDR3 is TGCGCCAGCAGCTTATGGAACGGACTAGCGGAGTTCTACGAGCAGTACTTC. Protein product: CASSLWNGLAEFYEQYF.

The chain is built from TRBV5-4 and TRBJ1-4; 9 bases map to TRBD1. With V trimmed by 0 bases and J by 0 bases, 9 bases remained unmatched. Germline V gene lookup returns CDR1 SGHNT and CDR2 YYREEE (reference sequence). The CDR3 contains 19 residues. The CDR3 bases are TGTGCCAGCAGCTTGGGGCCGACAGGGGGGATCGCAACTAATGAAAAACTGTTTTTT. Its translation is CASSLGPTGGIATNEKLFF. The full variable domain, in which reference TRBV5-4 and TRBJ1-4 provide the parts outside the CDR3, is ETGVTQSPTHLIKTRGQQVTLRCSSQSGHNTVSWYQQALGQGPQFIFQYYREEENGRGNFPPRFSGLQFPNYSSELNVNALELDDSALYLCASSLGPTGGIATNEKLFFGSGTQLSVL.

V usage is TRBV30 and J usage is TRBJ2-1; weak D call: TRBD2 (6 bases). Trimming shortened V by 2 bases and J by 9 bases, and 20 bases separated the two germline ends. There are 15 residues in the CDR3. CDR1 and CDR2 (germline): GTSNPN, SVGIG (reference sequence). CDR3 residues: CAWSLGLGTRGEQFF. The DNA of the CDR3 is TGTGCCTGGAGTCTGGGCCTGGGGACTCGTGGTGAGCAGTTCTTC.